The text below deals with one T cell receptor beta chain. This entry is derived from a study of blood T cells in healthy people across ages. Primers used in a second PCR of about 6 to 11 cycles were a sample-barcoded 5' primer and a J-beta primer mix. From the 5' RACE reads, TCRdb called clonotypes with MiXCR, one entry per CDR3 protein. Among just under 550,000 distinct CDR3 sequences, under 30% were seen once, and the ten largest hold roughly 9.4%. CDR3 length equals 15 residues. With 5 bases clipped from V and 5 bases from J, the junction kept 11 bases outside the gene matches. The same specimen was also included in a second study, on T cells of mothers and their children. According to that study: Mothers yielded over 10 million CDR3 reads, children several million each.

The sequenced material came from blood. The rearrangement joins TRBV12-3 or TRBV12-4 to TRBJ1-2, with TRBD1 identical over 7 bases. This receptor was taken from a boy aged 5-17 years in good health. The CDR3 is CASSQPGTVAYGYTF. The CDR3 DNA reads TGTGCCAGCAGTCAACCCGGGACAGTTGCTTATGGCTACACCTTC.